The TCR beta chain described here comes from a study of technical replicates of blood from a handful of donors (dated by TCRdb to about 2017). As regards this clone: What antigen it recognizes has not been identified. Base-call qualities are not available, and no considerably larger clone is one nucleotide away.

The library was built by means of the immunoSEQ multiplex PCR assay. TCRdb limited this immuneACCESS table to in-frame rearrangements with V and J called. A share of clones is missing; checked studies link under half to unresolved V genes, and the rest is unexplained. The sample contains around 70,000 clones, 95% to 98% of them found a single time. The top ten clones comprise about 0.31% of the sample. Material for sequencing was T cells isolated from PBMCs. The clonotype originates from a human donor in good health.

CDR3 region: CASSLAGGGDTGELFF. The nucleotide sequence is given as TGCGCCAGCAGCTTGGCCGGGGGGGGAGACACCGGGGAGCTGTTTTTT. The rearranged chain carries TRBV5-1 and TRBJ2-2, with 8 bases matching TRBD2. Measured from the cysteine to the phenylalanine, the CDR3 is 16 residues long. Only the CDR3 portion is preserved as DNA: 48 bases, with reading frame beginning at the first base. Germline trimming amounts to 0 bases on V and 3 bases on J, with 4 as the count of junction bases outside the gene matches. Looking up the germline V gene yields CDR1 SGHRS and CDR2 YFSETQ.